These 18 T cell receptor beta chains came from one sample sequenced in a study of OX40 agonist ivuxolimab in advanced cancers. This table comes from immunoSEQ multiplex PCR, and its TCRdb copy is limited to in-frame clones, with some not included. Of tens of thousands of clones listed, around nine tenths are singletons. This material consisted of CD4+ or CD8+ T cells sorted from blood, taken in a trial of the OX40 agonist ivuxolimab. All receptors derive from an adult with an advanced solid tumor such as melanoma, head and neck, liver or kidney cancer.

The gene calls are TRBV2 and TRBJ2-2; D is undetermined. The germline CDR1 and CDR2 sequences are SNHLY and FYNNEI. Trimming stripped 6 bases from V and 6 bases from J, with 11 bases between. The CDR3 totals 13 residues. In DNA form, the CDR3 reads TGTGCCAGCAGCTTAAGTGAGTCCGGGGAGCTGTTTTTT. Its protein is CASSLSESGELFF.

This chain links TRBV23-1 with TRBJ1-4; D gene uncertain. TRBV23-1 is filed as an ORF, its function uncertain. CDR3 length equals 15 residues. V shed 3 bases and J shed 2 bases, with 10 bases lying between them. The CDR3 DNA sequence: TGCGCCAGCAGTCATGTGCGAGGTACTAATGAAAAACTGTTTTTT. The encoded protein is CASSHVRGTNEKLFF.

The V and J genes are TRBV4-3 and TRBJ1-1, with D tentatively TRBD1 (5 bases). Per germline, CDR1 LGHNA and CDR2 YSLEER. V dropped 0 bases and J dropped 3 bases, with 11 bases sitting between them. The CDR3 sequence is 15 residues long. DNA of the CDR3: TGCGCCAGCAGCCAAGATACCTGGGGGGACACTGAAGCTTTCTTT. The encoded protein is CASSQDTWGDTEAFF.

The V call is TRBV29-1, the J call TRBJ2-7; D ambiguous. Between the trimmed V and J ends, which lost 7 bases and 2 bases, there was a span of 15 bases. The CDR3 sequence is 13 residues long. The germline V gene encodes CDR1 SQVTM and CDR2 ANQGSEA. The CDR3 reads CSGSSGPPYEQYF. In nucleotides, the CDR3 is TGCAGCGGATCTTCCGGGCCACCCTACGAGCAGTACTTC.

V gene TRBV19 combines with J gene TRBJ1-1; D not resolved. Looked up from germline, CDR1 is LNHDA and CDR2 is SQIVND (reference sequence). The CDR3 is 11 residues long. The V and J ends lost 7 bases and 1 base respectively, with 4 bases between them. The CDR3 DNA reads TGTGCCAGTAAAAGGAACACTGAAGCTTTCTTT. Translation: CASKRNTEAFF.

The rearrangement joins TRBV5-1 to TRBJ2-2, with D unresolved. The CDR3 spans 14 residues. Per germline, CDR1 SGHRS and CDR2 YFSETQ. Trimming took off 4 bases at V and 4 bases at J, with 11 bases between the two ends. As DNA, the CDR3 is TGCGCCAGCAGCCAGACTTATAGCACCGGGGAGCTGTTTTTT. Amino acid sequence: CASSQTYSTGELFF.

The CDR3 protein is CASRGGSYEQYF. The CDR3 bases are TGTGCCTCCCGGGGGGGGTCCTACGAGCAGTACTTC. The rearrangement joins TRBV2 to TRBJ2-7; TRBD2 aligns across 8 bases. CDR1 is SNHLY and CDR2 is FYNNEI in the germline V gene. The ends lost 11 bases at V and 1 base at J; junction bases unmatched: 4. The CDR3 spans 12 residues.

This rearrangement joins TRBV18 to TRBJ2-7; the match to TRBD1 covers 8 bases. J was trimmed by 3 bases and V by 3 bases; bases with no gene match: 4. Per the germline V gene, CDR1 is KGHSH and CDR2 is LQKENI. The CDR3 spans 14 residues. For the CDR3, the DNA is TGTGCCAGCTCACCGGGACAGGAGCTCTACGAGCAGTACTTC. Translating it yields CASSPGQELYEQYF. Based on the CDR3 plus reference TRBV18 and TRBJ2-7, the full variable domain is NAGVMQNPRHLVRRRGQEARLRCSPMKGHSHVYWYRQLPEEGLKFMVYLQKENIIDESGMPKERFSAEFPKEGPSILRIQQVVRGDSAAYFCASSPGQELYEQYFGPGTRLTVT.

The chain carries TRBV2 and TRBJ1-2, with D unresolved. CDR1 and CDR2 (germline): SNHLY, FYNNEI. The length of the CDR3 is 13 residues. The germline V and J ends were trimmed by 3 bases and 3 bases, with 8 bases remaining between them. The CDR3 protein is CASSDGPHYGYTF. The CDR3 DNA sequence: TGTGCCAGCAGTGATGGACCACACTATGGCTACACCTTC.

The chain links TRBV10-3 to TRBJ2-7, with a weak D call TRBD2 (5 bases). CDR3 length: 16 amino acids. CDR1 and CDR2 (germline): ENHRY, SYGVKD. Trimming cost V 2 bases and J 5 bases, with 19 bases left between them. The CDR3 reads CAISEGVDYPVNEQYF. The CDR3, as DNA: TGTGCCATCAGTGAGGGTGTAGACTATCCAGTTAACGAGCAGTACTTC.

The J gene is TRBJ2-7, the V gene TRBV25-1; D is possibly TRBD1 (6 bases). Trimming removed 2 bases from V and 3 bases from J, with 23 bases in between. CDR1 MGHDK and CDR2 SYGVNS come from the germline V gene. The CDR3 has 18 amino acids. As DNA, the CDR3 is TGTGCCAGCAGTGAAGTAAAGTTTGCCGGACAGAGATTCTACGAGCAGTACTTC. Protein: CASSEVKFAGQRFYEQYF.

CDR3 coding DNA: TGTGCCTGGAGTGTGAACATTAAGTTAAGTGGCTACACCTTC. This encodes CAWSVNIKLSGYTF. This chain connects TRBV30 to TRBJ1-2; D not certain. Trimming took off 0 bases at V and 7 bases at J, with 15 bases between the two ends. This CDR3 is 14 amino acids long. Germline V gene lookup returns CDR1 GTSNPN and CDR2 SVGIG (reference sequence).

The V and J genes are TRBV2 and TRBJ2-5; 7 nucleotides line up with TRBD2. Germline V gives CDR1 SNHLY, CDR2 FYNNEI. The junction had 3 bases not matched to a gene; V was cut back by 6 bases and J by 2 bases. The CDR3 is 13 residues long. The chain's CDR3 is CASRVGGQETQYF. The CDR3, as DNA: TGTGCCAGCAGGGTGGGGGGGCAAGAGACCCAGTACTTC.

V usage is TRBV18 and J usage is TRBJ2-6; 7 bases align to TRBD1. Germline V lookup: CDR1 KGHSH, CDR2 LQKENI. V shed 6 bases and J 0 bases; nucleotides not matched to a gene: 8. The CDR3 covers 17 residues. The CDR3 sequence: CASSPGQFSSGANVLTF. CDR3 nucleotides: TGTGCCAGCTCCCCGGGACAGTTCAGCTCTGGGGCCAACGTCCTGACTTTC.

As DNA, the CDR3 is TGTGCCAGCAGCGCTCAGGTCTCTTATGGCTACACCTTC. The encoded protein is CASSAQVSYGYTF. This chain uses TRBV28 with TRBJ1-2, with D unresolved. Germline CDR1 is MDHEN and CDR2 is SYDVKM. The CDR3 consists of 13 residues. Trimming took 6 bases from V and 5 from J, leaving 13 bases between them.

The rearrangement uses TRBV9 and TRBJ2-6; D not certain. This CDR3 has 16 amino acids. CDR1 and CDR2 from the germline V gene are SGDLS and YYNGEE. Trimming left V 0 bases short and J 0 bases short, with 7 bases between. CDR3 DNA: TGTGCCAGCAGCGTAGATCCGTTCTCTGGGGCCAACGTCCTGACTTTC. Encoded protein: CASSVDPFSGANVLTF.

The rearrangement uses TRBV6-5 and TRBJ1-4; D is perhaps TRBD1 (5 bases). Deletions cut 5 bases from V and 0 bases from J, with 7 bases between. Germline values: CDR1 MNHEY, CDR2 SVGAGI. The CDR3 is made up of 14 amino acids. Here the CDR3 DNA reads TGTGCCAGCAGTACGGGGGCAACTAATGAAAAACTGTTTTTT. Translated, it gives CASSTGATNEKLFF.

CDR3: CASSVELAGVTDTQYF. CDR3 bases: TGTGCCAGCAGCGTAGAGCTAGCGGGAGTCACAGATACGCAGTATTTT. The chain recombines TRBV9 with TRBJ2-3, with 10 bases fitting TRBD2. J lost 2 bases, V lost 0 bases, and 3 bases had no gene match. Germline CDR1 and CDR2: SGDLS and YYNGEE. The CDR3 is made up of 16 amino acids.